Many counts were recorded for the clone carrying this T cell receptor (beta chain). The sample comes from a study of T cells in Graves' hyperthyroidism and ophthalmopathy. Amplification of TCR beta CDR3 regions was performed using RNA transcripts as template. RT-PCR in the first round (using the HTBI primer set) targeted the TCR CDR3. TCRdb used MiXCR to reprocess the multiplex PCR reads, holding one entry per CDR3 protein. The sample has roughly 600,000 distinct CDR3 sequences, about 14% seen once. Input material: blood. The TCR was taken from a woman aged 45-60 years with Graves' ophthalmopathy.

CDR3 region: CASREGHNEKLFF. In DNA, the CDR3 is TGTGCCAGCAGGGAGGGACATAATGAAAAACTGTTTTTT. This sequence joins TRBV2 and TRBJ1-4, with D possibly matching TRBD1 (6 bases). Per germline, CDR1 SNHLY and CDR2 FYNNEI. The CDR3 consists of 13 residues. The germline V and J ends were trimmed by 6 bases and 4 bases, with 9 bases remaining between them. The variable domain in full, completed from reference TRBV2 and TRBJ1-4, reads EPEVTQTPSHQVTQMGQEVILRCVPISNHLYFYWYRQILGQKVEFLVSFYNNEISEKSEIFDDQFSVERPDGSNFTLKIRSTKLEDSAMYFCASREGHNEKLFFGSGTQLSVL.